This TCR beta chain was obtained from a study of vaccination and CD4 T cells after COVID-19. The CDR3 spans 13 residues. Per germline, CDR1 DFQATT and CDR2 SNEGSKA (reference sequence). The V end was cut by 3 bases, the J end by 5 bases, with 14 bases between. Cultured CD4+ T-cell DNA underwent Oncomine TCR Beta short-read sequencing. TCRdb fed the PCR reads into MiXCR, producing one record per CDR3 protein. The table shows nearly 20,000 distinct CDR3 sequences, with 46% occurring only once. Points on this clonotype: No antigen is known for it.

The treatment here: 10-day PBMC culture with coronavirus spike peptide pools or control peptides (ViraFEST assay). This sequence joins TRBV20-1 and TRBJ2-7; no definite D call. The source is a human donor who had recovered from COVID-19. This specimen consisted of CD4+ T cells from blood, cultured in vitro, obtained after SARS-CoV-2 vaccination. The CDR3 reads CSASLPPRDEQYF. CDR3 DNA sequence: TGCAGTGCTAGTCTACCCCCTAGGGACGAGCAGTACTTC.